This T cell receptor (beta chain) appears in the sequencing data of a study of metastatic and nonmetastatic thyroid tumors. Authors' data handling: What underpinned the distant-metastasis classifier for papillary thyroid cancer was the set of CDR3 differences across clinicopathological groups. TCRdb re-called the PCR reads with MiXCR. TCRdb assigned the V and J calls; the authors' analysis was not used. The sample contains about 45,000 clones, less than 4.5% of which appear only once. From germline, CDR1 is SGHRS and CDR2 YFSETQ. This CDR3 spans 15 amino acids. On this clone: One junction end does not reproduce the germline sequence, and a read error may be involved.

Nobody among the patients had been given any treatment before thyroid surgery. The rearrangement joins TRBV5-1 to TRBJ2-3, with D perhaps matching TRBD2 (6 bases). Specimen: blood. The TCR sequence derives from a female donor with papillary thyroid cancer or a benign thyroid nodule (not recorded which). Some clones in this sample may be carry-over from other donors' samples. This CDR3 reads CASGKAGLLTDTKYF. Written as DNA, the CDR3 is TGCGCCAGCGGCAAGGCGGGACTCCTCACAGATACGAAGTATTTT.